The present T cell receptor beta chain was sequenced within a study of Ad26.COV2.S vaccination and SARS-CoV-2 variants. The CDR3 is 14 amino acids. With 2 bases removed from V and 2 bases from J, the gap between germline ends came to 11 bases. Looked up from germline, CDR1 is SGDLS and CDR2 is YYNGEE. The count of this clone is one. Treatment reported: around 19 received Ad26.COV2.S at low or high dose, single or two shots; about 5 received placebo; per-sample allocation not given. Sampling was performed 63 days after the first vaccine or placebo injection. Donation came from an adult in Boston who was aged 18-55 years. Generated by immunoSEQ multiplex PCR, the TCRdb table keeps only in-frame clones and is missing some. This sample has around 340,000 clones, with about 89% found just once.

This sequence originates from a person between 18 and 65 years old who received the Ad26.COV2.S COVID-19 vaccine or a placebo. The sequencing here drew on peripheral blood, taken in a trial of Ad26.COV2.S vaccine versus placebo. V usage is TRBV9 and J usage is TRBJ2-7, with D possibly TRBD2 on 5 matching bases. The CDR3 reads CASSVGLGTYEQYF. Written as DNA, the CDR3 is TGTGCCAGCAGCGTCGGACTGGGGACCTACGAGCAGTACTTC.